The 30 T cell receptor beta chains reported below all come from one sample, sequenced in a study of blood T cell repertoires in COVID-19. Data came from immunoSEQ multiplex PCR; TCRdb stores just in-frame clones and leaves some out. The table has 150,000 to 200,000 clones, roughly 78% seen once. The sample comprised peripheral blood. The receptors were gathered from an older woman with COVID-19, enrolled during active disease.

The chain couples TRBV19 to TRBJ1-5; a weak D match, TRBD1 (6 bases). Germline loops: CDR1 LNHDA, CDR2 SQIVND (reference sequence). This CDR3 has 16 amino acids. V was cut by 3 bases and J by 6 bases, with 18 bases left in between. The CDR3 loop is CASSIVLGGGGQPQHF. The CDR3 region has the DNA TGTGCCAGTAGTATTGTACTAGGGGGAGGGGGTCAGCCCCAGCATTTT.

The sample holds a few counts of this clone. The CDR3 bases are TGTGCCAGCAGCCCAAACGCGCGGGATTTGGATTCACCCCTCCACTTT. Translation: CASSPNARDLDSPLHF. The V call is TRBV4-2, the J call TRBJ1-6; D is uncertain. With 4 bases removed from V and 8 bases from J, the gap between germline ends came to 18 bases. CDR3 size: 16 residues. Per germline, CDR1 LGHNA and CDR2 YNFKEQ.

J is TRBJ2-1 and V is TRBV6-2 or TRBV6-3; 8 nucleotides line up with TRBD1. J lost 2 bases, V lost 6 bases, and 18 bases had no gene match. The V gene's germline CDR1 is MNHEY and CDR2 SVGEGT. The CDR3 extends over 19 amino acids. The CDR3 reads CASSTTNSGQGRAYNEQFF. In DNA, the CDR3 is TGTGCCAGCAGCACGACGAACTCAGGACAGGGTAGGGCCTACAATGAGCAGTTCTTC.

This clone is a singleton in its sample. The chain uses TRBV9 and TRBJ2-5, with TRBD2 matching 8 bases. Germline loops: CDR1 SGDLS, CDR2 YYNGEE. The V gene end was trimmed by 0 bases and the J gene end by 5 bases; junction bases not matched to a gene: 12. This CDR3 spans 17 amino acids. The CDR3 region is CASSVGVSGVAGETQYF. In DNA form, the CDR3 reads TGTGCCAGCAGCGTAGGGGTTAGCGGGGTCGCGGGGGAGACCCAGTACTTC.

There are a few counts of this clone. J is TRBJ1-5 and V is TRBV15; TRBD1 aligns across 7 bases. The CDR3 runs to 16 residues. CDR1 is LNHNV, CDR2 YYDKDF, per germline (reference sequence). The J segment lost 9 bases and the V segment lost 1 base, leaving 12 bases of the junction unmatched. The CDR3 nucleotides are TGTGCCACCAGCAGAGTCGGCAGGGGGACCGATGGGCCCCAGCATTTT. It encodes CATSRVGRGTDGPQHF.

The rearrangement uses TRBV7-2 and TRBJ2-7; TRBD2 agrees at 7 bases. This CDR3 has 15 amino acids. Germline trimming cut 3 bases from V and 9 bases from J; bases unmatched to any gene: 14. Per germline, CDR1 SGHTA and CDR2 FQGNSA. Here the CDR3 reads CASSFPGLVRGGQYF. Written as DNA, the CDR3 is TGTGCCAGCAGCTTTCCCGGACTAGTTAGGGGTGGGCAGTACTTC.

The V call is TRBV10-3, the J call TRBJ2-5, with TRBD2 matching 9 bases. Germline trimming cut 4 bases from V and 1 base from J; bases unmatched to any gene: 4. Germline CDR1 ENHRY, CDR2 SYGVKD. There are 15 residues in the CDR3. The CDR3 is CAISVGAGGQETQYF. The CDR3 nucleotides read TGTGCCATCAGTGTCGGAGCGGGAGGCCAAGAGACCCAGTACTTC.

This clone was seen a handful of times. This chain joins TRBV28 and TRBJ2-3, with 10 bases fitting TRBD2. Germline V gene data show CDR1 as MDHEN and CDR2 as SYDVKM. J lost 0 bases, V lost 6 bases, and 3 bases had no gene match. The CDR3 consists of 15 residues. CDR3 sequence reads: CASRERGGSTDTQYF. CDR3 DNA sequence: TGTGCCAGCAGAGAGCGGGGGGGGAGCACAGATACGCAGTATTTT.

This rearrangement joins TRBV4-3 to TRBJ2-6; 10 positions match TRBD2. CDR1 LGHNA and CDR2 YSLEER come from the germline V gene. The V and J ends lost 1 base and 4 bases, in that order; junction bases with no gene match: 13. The CDR3 runs 20 residues. For the CDR3, the DNA is TGCGCCAGCAGCCAAGTTTTTCCCGGGACTAGCGCTGGAGGGGCCAACGTCCTGACTTTC. Amino acids: CASSQVFPGTSAGGANVLTF.

This clone was detected a few times. The chain joins TRBV7-9 to TRBJ1-5; D unresolved. The CDR3 covers 17 residues. Between the trimmed V and J ends, which lost 7 bases and 0 bases, there was a span of 19 bases. Germline lookup yields CDR1 SEHNR and CDR2 FQNEAQ (reference sequence). CDR3 region: CASTYPVGNDSNQPQHF. CDR3 sequence (DNA): TGTGCCAGCACCTACCCGGTCGGTAACGATAGCAATCAGCCCCAGCATTTT.

The gene calls are TRBV3-1 (or the pseudogene TRBV3-2) and TRBJ2-7; 10 nucleotides align to TRBD2. Germline V CDR1 and CDR2: LGHDT, YNNKEL (reference sequence). The junction had 6 bases not matched to a gene; V was cut back by 1 base and J by 12 bases. There are 13 residues in the CDR3. CDR3 in DNA: TGTGCCAGCAGCCAAGTTACTAGCGGGAATCGGTACTTC. Its protein product is CASSQVTSGNRYF.

The chain carries TRBV29-1 and TRBJ2-3; no clear D. Trimming took 5 bases from V and 5 from J, leaving 14 bases between them. The CDR3 is 13 residues long. Per the germline V gene, CDR1 is SQVTM and CDR2 is ANQGSEA. CDR3 nucleotides: TGCAGCGTTTCAGTAACCCTTGGAGATACGCAGTATTTT. As protein: CSVSVTLGDTQYF.

The CDR3: CASSRAGGNGELFF. CDR3 nucleotide sequence: TGTGCCAGCTCGAGGGCGGGAGGGAACGGGGAGCTGTTTTTT. V and J are TRBV7-3 and TRBJ2-2; 9 positions match TRBD2. CDR3 size: 14 residues. V gave up 8 bases and J gave up 7 bases; unmatched junction bases: 8. Germline V gene sequence: CDR1 SGHTA, CDR2 FQGTGA. Full variable domain (outside the CDR3, taken from reference TRBV7-3 and TRBJ2-2): GAGVSQTPSNKVTEKGKYVELRCDPISGHTALYWYRQSLGQGPEFLIYFQGTGAADDSGLPNDRFFAVRPEGSVSTLKIQRTERGDSAVYLCASSRAGGNGELFFGEGSRLTVL.

The genes are TRBV6-1 and TRBJ1-2; 7 bases agree with TRBD1. In germline, CDR1 is MNHNS, CDR2 SASEGT. Germline trimming cut 2 bases from V and 5 bases from J; bases unmatched to any gene: 11. The CDR3 has 16 amino acids. The CDR3 sequence: CASSEFGQERGYGYTF. CDR3 nucleotide sequence: TGTGCCAGCAGTGAATTTGGACAGGAGAGAGGGTATGGCTACACCTTC.

This clone was picked up many times. CDR3 protein: CAISDGEISANTGELFF. The CDR3 bases are TGTGCCATCAGTGACGGAGAAATAAGCGCGAACACCGGGGAGCTGTTTTTT. The chain carries TRBV10-3 and TRBJ2-2; D ambiguous. The CDR3 spans 17 residues. Trimming pared 3 bases from V and 0 bases from J, leaving 14 bases between. Germline-derived CDR1 and CDR2 are ENHRY and SYGVKD.

This chain connects TRBV30 to TRBJ1-2; a weak D match, TRBD1 (6 bases). This CDR3 contains 14 residues. V was cut by 8 bases and J by 8 bases, with 24 bases left in between. The germline CDR1 and CDR2 sequences are GTSNPN and SVGIG (reference sequence). The CDR3 is CARNRDRPFEGYTF. CDR3 in DNA: TGTGCCCGGAATAGAGACAGGCCCTTTGAAGGCTACACCTTC.

This rearrangement joins TRBV2 to TRBJ1-4, with no clear D. V lost 7 bases, J lost 8 bases, and 14 bases lay in between. Germline CDR1 reads SNHLY; CDR2 reads FYNNEI. There are 13 residues in the CDR3. This CDR3 reads CASKTIRVEKLFF. CDR3 sequence (DNA): TGTGCCAGCAAAACTATCCGGGTGGAAAAACTGTTTTTT.

This clone appeared once. The rearrangement links TRBV24-1 to TRBJ1-2; D is perhaps TRBD1 (5 bases). Germline CDR1 and CDR2: KGHDR and SFDVKD. The ends were cut back, 5 bases at V and 1 base at J, with 16 bases in the middle. The CDR3 runs 16 residues. CDR3 loop: CATSGSGQGLNYGYTF. CDR3 bases: TGTGCCACCAGTGGTTCGGGGCAGGGACTTAACTATGGCTACACCTTC.

The CDR3 is CASSLARTRGYGYTF. CDR3 bases: TGTGCCAGCAGCTTAGCAAGGACCAGAGGGTATGGCTACACCTTC. This chain uses TRBV7-2 with TRBJ1-2; D is unclear. Per the germline V gene, CDR1 is SGHTA and CDR2 is FQGNSA. With 0 bases removed from V and 5 bases from J, the gap between germline ends came to 13 bases. This CDR3 has 15 amino acids.

Only a few counts were recorded for this clone. This CDR3 is CASSTGGSGNTIYF. CDR3 nucleotide sequence: TGTGCCAGCAGTACAGGGGGCAGTGGAAACACCATATATTTT. This sequence joins TRBV2 and TRBJ1-3; the match to TRBD1 covers 9 bases. In germline, CDR1 is SNHLY, CDR2 FYNNEI. Losses at the gene ends were 5 bases for V and 3 bases for J; bases not matched to a gene: 2. This CDR3 spans 14 amino acids.

The chain uses TRBV5-4 and TRBJ1-1; perhaps TRBD1 as D (5 bases). V lost 0 bases to trimming and J lost 2 bases, with 11 bases between them. In germline, CDR1 is SGHNT, CDR2 YYREEE (reference sequence). This CDR3 has 15 amino acids. This CDR3 is CASSLDGRANTEAFF. DNA of the CDR3: TGTGCCAGCAGCTTGGACGGCAGGGCAAACACTGAAGCTTTCTTT.

Comment on this clone: Other DNA sequences in the sample encode the same CDR3. The chain uses TRBV30 and TRBJ1-5; no definite D call. The CDR3 spans 12 residues. The V end was cut by 0 bases, the J end by 4 bases, with 4 bases between. Germline assignment: CDR1 GTSNPN and CDR2 SVGIG (reference sequence). The CDR3 DNA follows: TGTGCCTGGAGTGTCCTGAATCAGCCCCAGCATTTT. Its translation: CAWSVLNQPQHF.

The chain links TRBV27 to TRBJ2-3, with a weak D call TRBD2 (5 bases). V lost 3 bases to trimming and J lost 7 bases, with 17 bases between them. The germline CDR1 and CDR2 sequences are MNHEY and SMNVEV (reference sequence). This CDR3 is built from 15 residues. The CDR3 is CASSFRGDYLNTQYF. CDR3 in DNA: TGTGCCAGCAGTTTTAGAGGCGACTATCTAAATACGCAGTATTTT.

The chain has TRBV10-2 and TRBJ1-1; D gene ambiguous. Germline CDR1 WSHSY, CDR2 SAAADI. V was cut by 3 bases and J by 0 bases, with 11 bases left in between. This CDR3 comprises 15 residues. The CDR3 spells CASSDTRLMNTEAFF. The DNA for the CDR3 is TGCGCCAGCAGTGACACGCGGCTCATGAACACTGAAGCTTTCTTT.

This chain uses TRBV6-5 with TRBJ2-3, with a tentative D call TRBD2 (5 bases). V gave up 7 bases and J gave up 3 bases, with 14 bases separating them. The CDR3 has 14 residues. Germline CDR1 and CDR2: MNHEY and SVGAGI. CDR3 protein: CASTLEEATDTQYF. CDR3 bases: TGTGCCAGCACCCTGGAGGAGGCAACAGATACGCAGTATTTT.

The V call is TRBV11-2, the J call TRBJ2-3, with D hard to call. Germline V gene lookup returns CDR1 SGHAT and CDR2 FQNNGV. V was cut by 2 bases and J by 4 bases, with 4 bases left in between. This CDR3 is 12 amino acids long. The CDR3 DNA follows: TGTGCCAGCAGCTTAATCGCAGATACGCAGTATTTT. This gives the protein CASSLIADTQYF. Looking up the rest from reference TRBV11-2 and TRBJ2-3 gives the full variable domain: EAGVAQSPRYKIIEKRQSVAFWCNPISGHATLYWYQQILGQGPKLLIQFQNNGVVDDSQLPKDRFSAERLKGVDSTLKIQPAKLEDSAVYLCASSLIADTQYFGPGTRLTVL.

The chain recombines TRBV29-1 with TRBJ2-1, with 10 bases that match TRBD2. V lost 6 bases to trimming and J lost 8 bases; unmatched junction nucleotides: 7. CDR1 is SQVTM, CDR2 ANQGSEA, per germline. CDR3 length: 13 amino acids. In DNA, the CDR3 is TGCAGCGTCGGGAGCGGGAGGGGGTATGAGCAGTTCTTC. Its protein is CSVGSGRGYEQFF.

The V gene is TRBV6-5, the J gene TRBJ1-2; 8 bases are shared with TRBD1. The germline V gene has CDR1 MNHEY and CDR2 SVGAGI. The CDR3 spans 12 residues. Trimming removed 10 bases from V and 2 bases from J; junction bases left unmatched: 3. The CDR3 sequence is CATDRGNYGYTF. The CDR3 DNA reads as TGTGCCACAGACAGGGGAAACTATGGCTACACCTTC.

This clone was seen a single time. This chain joins TRBV19 and TRBJ2-3, with 8 bases lining up with TRBD1. The V gene end was trimmed by 5 bases and the J gene end by 0 bases; junction bases not matched to a gene: 4. Germline V CDR1 and CDR2: LNHDA, SQIVND (reference sequence). The CDR3 runs to 15 residues. The CDR3, as DNA: TGTGCCAGTAGTGCCGGGACAGGTAGCACAGATACGCAGTATTTT. Residues: CASSAGTGSTDTQYF. The whole variable domain, filled in from reference TRBV19 and TRBJ2-3, reads DGGITQSPKYLFRKEGQNVTLSCEQNLNHDAMYWYRQDPGQGLRLIYYSQIVNDFQKGDIAEGYSVSREKKESFPLTVTSAQKNPTAFYLCASSAGTGSTDTQYFGPGTRLTVL.

The CDR3 loop reads CASSLAGAGTDTQYF. The CDR3 DNA is TGTGCCAGCAGCTTGGCGGGAGCGGGCACAGATACGCAGTATTTT. V usage is TRBV5-4 and J usage is TRBJ2-3; tentative D call: TRBD2 (6 bases). CDR3 size: 15 residues. V dropped 0 bases and J dropped 1 base, with 9 bases sitting between them. Germline lookup yields CDR1 SGHNT and CDR2 YYREEE (reference sequence).